A selection of T cell receptor beta chains follows, all from one sample in a study of long-term antiretroviral therapy in people with HIV. Clones were read by immunoSEQ multiplex PCR, and TCRdb kept only the in-frame ones, dropping some. The profile covers 25,000 to 30,000 clones, with over 85% appearing a single time and 3.6% taken by the ten largest. The sequences come from unsorted PBMCs, collected 1.8 years after starting antiretroviral therapy. Every receptor here comes from a woman in her late teens or twenties with HIV. CDR3s include the opening cysteine and the closing phenylalanine or tryptophan. Fields, in order: CDR3 DNA, CDR3 protein, D gene, clone size, J gene, V gene. The D gene is left open where the match is weak. Clone sizes are given selectively: once, few, many, or a class where the clone is expanded.

DNA: TGTGCCAGCAGCCCCAAGATAGGAGGGGGGGACCGGCAGAATGAGCAGTTCTTC
CDR3: CASSPKIGGGDRQNEQFF
D: NA
size: NA
J: TRBJ2-1
V: TRBV14

DNA: TGTGCCAGCAGCTTCGGGGACGGTCGCAATCAGCCCCAGCATTTT
CDR3: CASSFGDGRNQPQHF
D: NA
size: NA
J: TRBJ1-5
V: TRBV5-4

DNA: TGTGCCAGCAGTGGAGGGGGGGATACGCAGTATTTT
CDR3: CASSGGGDTQYF
D: NA
size: NA
J: TRBJ2-3
V: TRBV6-6

DNA: TGTGCCAGCAGCTTAGATTTGGGGCGAAGGGGTTCTAGGACCGGGGAGCTGTTTTTT
CDR3: CASSLDLGRRGSRTGELFF
D: NA
size: NA
J: TRBJ2-2
V: TRBV11-2

DNA: TGTGCCAGCAGCTTTTTAGGGACAGGGGATGGCTACACCTTC
CDR3: CASSFLGTGDGYTF
D: TRBD1
size: NA
J: TRBJ1-2
V: TRBV7-8

DNA: TGTGCCAGCAGTTCCAGCGACTGGACAGGGGATCGTGGCTACACCTTC
CDR3: CASSSSDWTGDRGYTF
D: TRBD1
size: NA
J: TRBJ1-2
V: TRBV6-5

DNA: TGTGCCAGCTCCCCGGATCAGACAGGGGGGGCCTACGAGCAGTACTTC
CDR3: CASSPDQTGGAYEQYF
D: TRBD1
size: few
J: TRBJ2-7
V: TRBV18

DNA: TGTGCCAGCAGCGCGACTTACAGGTTCTTAGGCCTGAACACCGGGGAGCTGTTTTTT
CDR3: CASSATYRFLGLNTGELFF
D: NA
size: once
J: TRBJ2-2
V: TRBV11-2

DNA: TGTGCCAGCAGCTTCCGGGACAGTTACAATGAGCAGTTCTTC
CDR3: CASSFRDSYNEQFF
D: TRBD1
size: NA
J: TRBJ2-1
V: TRBV5-6

DNA: TGTGCCAGCAGCTTAACGAACACCGGGGAGCTGTTTTTT
CDR3: CASSLTNTGELFF
D: NA
size: few
J: TRBJ2-2
V: TRBV7-2

DNA: TGTGCCAGCAGTTATAAGGGCGGACTAGCGGGAGGCTACCTTAGCTCCTACAATGAGCAGTTCTTC
CDR3: CASSYKGGLAGGYLSSYNEQFF
D: TRBD2
size: NA
J: TRBJ2-1
V: TRBV27

DNA: TGTGCCAGTAGTTTCGGCGGGGGCTTTAATGAAAAACTGTTTTTT
CDR3: CASSFGGGFNEKLFF
D: NA
size: NA
J: TRBJ1-4
V: TRBV19

DNA: TGTGCCAGCAGCGTGGGAGGGGTAACTAATGAAAAACTGTTTTTT
CDR3: CASSVGGVTNEKLFF
D: NA
size: NA
J: TRBJ1-4
V: TRBV7-3

DNA: TGTGCCAGCACCTCCGGGGGGTTCAGCAATCAGCCCCAGCATTTT
CDR3: CASTSGGFSNQPQHF
D: NA
size: NA
J: TRBJ1-5
V: TRBV7-9

DNA: TGTGCCAGCAGTCCACTAAGGGATAAGGGTAATGAAAAACTGTTTTTT
CDR3: CASSPLRDKGNEKLFF
D: NA
size: NA
J: TRBJ1-4
V: TRBV27

DNA: TGTGCCGCGACTCGTGCCGGGACAGGATTGCAGGAACGGTACTTC
CDR3: CAATRAGTGLQERYF
D: TRBD1
size: NA
J: TRBJ2-5
V: TRBV25-1

DNA: TGTGCCAGTAGTATGGGGCGGAGGGAGAATGAAAAACTGTTTTTT
CDR3: CASSMGRRENEKLFF
D: NA
size: NA
J: TRBJ1-4
V: TRBV19

DNA: TGTGCCAGCAGCCGCGGGACTAGCGGGAGGGCCAAGCCAGATACGCAGTATTTT
CDR3: CASSRGTSGRAKPDTQYF
D: TRBD2
size: NA
J: TRBJ2-3
V: TRBV7-3

DNA: TGTGCCAGCAGCTTCAGGAATGGTGGGGCCAACGTCCTGACTTTC
CDR3: CASSFRNGGANVLTF
D: NA
size: NA
J: TRBJ2-6
V: TRBV7-3

DNA: TGTGCCACCAGCACTTACCGGACAGATCTCAATGAAAAACTGTTTTTT
CDR3: CATSTYRTDLNEKLFF
D: NA
size: NA
J: TRBJ1-4
V: TRBV15

DNA: TGTGCCAGCAGTACTGGACAACATAATGAAAAACTGTTTTTT
CDR3: CASSTGQHNEKLFF
D: NA
size: medium-sized
J: TRBJ1-4
V: TRBV6-5

DNA: TGTGCCAGCGGCTCGTTTGGCTCTGGAAACACCATATATTTT
CDR3: CASGSFGSGNTIYF
D: NA
size: once
J: TRBJ1-3
V: TRBV28

DNA: TGTGCCAGCAGCTTGCTGTTTGGGACAGGGGGCGATCAGCCCCAGCATTTT
CDR3: CASSLLFGTGGDQPQHF
D: TRBD1
size: NA
J: TRBJ1-5
V: TRBV5-8

DNA: TGTGCCAGCAGCGGTCACGAAAGGGCGTTCCATGGCTACACCTTC
CDR3: CASSGHERAFHGYTF
D: NA
size: few
J: TRBJ1-2
V: TRBV7-9

DNA: TGCGCCAGCAGCCATAGGTTTATACAGGGTATGGGGACTGAAGCTTTCTTT
CDR3: CASSHRFIQGMGTEAFF
D: NA
size: NA
J: TRBJ1-1
V: TRBV5-1

DNA: TGTGCCACCAGCAGAGATCCAAACACTGAAGCTTTCTTT
CDR3: CATSRDPNTEAFF
D: NA
size: NA
J: TRBJ1-1
V: TRBV15

DNA: TGTGCCAGTAGTATGGAGCGGAGGGAGACCCAGTACTTC
CDR3: CASSMERRETQYF
D: NA
size: NA
J: TRBJ2-5
V: TRBV19

DNA: TGTGCCAGCAGCTCGACTAGCTTCAAAGAGACCCAGTACTTC
CDR3: CASSSTSFKETQYF
D: TRBD2
size: once
J: TRBJ2-5
V: TRBV5-4

DNA: TGTGCCAGCGGGCCGGGACTGCAAGAGACCCAGTACTTC
CDR3: CASGPGLQETQYF
D: NA
size: NA
J: TRBJ2-5
V: TRBV11-2

DNA: TGCGCCAGCAGCCAAGATATCGGGATGATGGTCCAAGAGACCCAGTACTTC
CDR3: CASSQDIGMMVQETQYF
D: NA
size: NA
J: TRBJ2-5
V: TRBV4-3

DNA: TGTGCCAGTATGGATCTGGGACAGGGGACCTACGAGCAGTACTTC
CDR3: CASMDLGQGTYEQYF
D: TRBD1
size: few
J: TRBJ2-7
V: TRBV19